The sequence of this TCR beta chain was determined in a study of T cells in tuberculosis. Study information: IGRA-negative adolescents, IGRA-positive adolescents with latent tuberculosis and adults with active tuberculosis formed this South African cohort.

The protocol was immunoSEQ multiplex PCR, while the TCRdb copy is restricted to in-frame clones and leaves out a portion. The sample consists of around 35,000 clones, less than 95% of them appearing once. As to this clone: Its antigen is still unknown.

Whole-study findings and limits: GMM-specific TCRs were nearer to active tuberculosis alpha repertoires, suggesting expansion.

Time point of the sample: new active TB diagnosis, blood taken before or within 7 days of starting treatment. Patients were newly diagnosed, HIV-seronegative, and aged 18 or older. The length of the CDR3 is 12 residues. Per germline, CDR1 MNHEY and CDR2 SVGAGI. J lost 8 bases, V lost 7 bases, and 7 bases had no gene match. The source was PBMCs, collected at tuberculosis diagnosis. The receptor was isolated from an adult with tuberculosis. V is TRBV6-5 and J is TRBJ1-2, with 7 nucleotides matching TRBD1. CDR3 sequence: CASMDRWNGYTF. The CDR3 bases are TGTGCCAGCATGGACAGGTGGAACGGCTACACCTTC.